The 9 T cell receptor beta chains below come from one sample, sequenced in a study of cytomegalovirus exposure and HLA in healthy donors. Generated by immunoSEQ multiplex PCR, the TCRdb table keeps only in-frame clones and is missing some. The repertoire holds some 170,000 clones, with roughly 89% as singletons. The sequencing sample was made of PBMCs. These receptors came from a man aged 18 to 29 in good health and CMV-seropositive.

CDR3 in DNA: TGTGCCAGCAGCTCCAGCGTCGAAAGCTACGAGCAGTACTTC. Protein sequence: CASSSSVESYEQYF. The chain recombines TRBV5-4 with TRBJ2-7; D gene unclear. V lost 3 bases, J lost 3 bases, and 13 bases lay in between. Looked up from germline, CDR1 is SGHNT and CDR2 is YYREEE (reference sequence). The CDR3 consists of 14 residues.

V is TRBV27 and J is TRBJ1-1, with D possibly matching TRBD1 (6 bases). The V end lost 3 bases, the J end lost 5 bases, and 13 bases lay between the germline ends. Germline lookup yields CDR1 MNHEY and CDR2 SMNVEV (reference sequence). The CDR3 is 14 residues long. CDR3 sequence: CASSFADQGTEAFF. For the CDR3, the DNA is TGTGCCAGCAGTTTTGCGGATCAGGGGACTGAAGCTTTCTTT.

The CDR3 protein is CASRGLAGHSYEQYF. In nucleotides, the CDR3 is TGTGCCAGCAGAGGACTAGCGGGACACTCCTACGAGCAGTACTTC. This rearrangement joins TRBV6-1 to TRBJ2-7, with 12 bases lining up with TRBD2. CDR3 size: 15 residues. V dropped 6 bases and J dropped 0; count of bases not matched to a gene: 3. Germline assignment: CDR1 MNHNS and CDR2 SASEGT.

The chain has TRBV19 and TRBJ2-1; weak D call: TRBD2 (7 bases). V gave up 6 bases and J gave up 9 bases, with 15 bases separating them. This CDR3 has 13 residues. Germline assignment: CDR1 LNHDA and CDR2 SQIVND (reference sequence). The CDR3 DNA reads TGTGCCAGTAGCGTAGGGGGGGCGCGTGAGCAGTTCTTC. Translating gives CASSVGGAREQFF. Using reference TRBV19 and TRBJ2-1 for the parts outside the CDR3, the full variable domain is DGGITQSPKYLFRKEGQNVTLSCEQNLNHDAMYWYRQDPGQGLRLIYYSQIVNDFQKGDIAEGYSVSREKKESFPLTVTSAQKNPTAFYLCASSVGGAREQFFGPGTRLTVL.

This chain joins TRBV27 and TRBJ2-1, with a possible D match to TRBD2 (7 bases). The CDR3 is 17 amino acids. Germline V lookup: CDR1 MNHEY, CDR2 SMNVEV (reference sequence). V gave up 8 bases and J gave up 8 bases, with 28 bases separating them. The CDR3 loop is CASLIGGRIGYWDEQFF. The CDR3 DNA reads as TGTGCCAGCTTGATCGGGGGGCGCATAGGGTACTGGGATGAGCAGTTCTTC.

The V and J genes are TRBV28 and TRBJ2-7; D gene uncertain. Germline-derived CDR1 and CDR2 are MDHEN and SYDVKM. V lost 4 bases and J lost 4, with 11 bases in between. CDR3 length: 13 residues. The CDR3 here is CASSSPPVYEQYF. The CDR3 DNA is TGTGCCAGCAGTTCCCCTCCCGTATACGAGCAGTACTTC.

This chain's CDR3 is CAHQGSSYEQYF. The CDR3 DNA reads TGTGCCCACCAGGGGAGCTCCTACGAGCAGTACTTC. This chain joins TRBV28 and TRBJ2-7; a weak D match, TRBD1 (6 bases). V was trimmed by 11 bases and J by 0 bases, leaving 11 bases between them. Germline CDR1 and CDR2: MDHEN and SYDVKM. This CDR3 region has 12 residues.

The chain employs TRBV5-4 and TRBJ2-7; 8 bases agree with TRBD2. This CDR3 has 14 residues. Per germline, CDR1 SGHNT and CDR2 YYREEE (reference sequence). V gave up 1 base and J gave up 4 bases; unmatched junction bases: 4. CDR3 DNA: TGTGCCAGCAGCTTGAGCGGGAGTCTATACGAGCAGTACTTC. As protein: CASSLSGSLYEQYF.

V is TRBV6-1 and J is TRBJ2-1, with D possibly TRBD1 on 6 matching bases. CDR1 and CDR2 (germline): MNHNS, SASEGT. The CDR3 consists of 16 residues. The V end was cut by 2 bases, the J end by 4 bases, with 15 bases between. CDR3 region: CASSELGTGWYNEQFF. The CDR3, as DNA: TGTGCCAGCAGTGAATTAGGAACAGGGTGGTACAATGAGCAGTTCTTC.